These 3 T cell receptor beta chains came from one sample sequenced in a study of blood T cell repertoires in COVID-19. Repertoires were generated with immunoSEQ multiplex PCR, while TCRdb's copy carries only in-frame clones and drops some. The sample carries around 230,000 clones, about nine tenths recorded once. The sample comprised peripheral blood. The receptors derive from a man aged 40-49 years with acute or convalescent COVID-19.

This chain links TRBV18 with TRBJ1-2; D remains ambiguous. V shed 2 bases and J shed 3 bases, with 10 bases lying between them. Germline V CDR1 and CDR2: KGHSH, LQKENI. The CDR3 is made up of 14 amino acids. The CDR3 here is CASSPGPQDYGYTF. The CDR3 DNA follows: TGTGCCAGCTCACCAGGTCCCCAGGACTATGGCTACACCTTC.

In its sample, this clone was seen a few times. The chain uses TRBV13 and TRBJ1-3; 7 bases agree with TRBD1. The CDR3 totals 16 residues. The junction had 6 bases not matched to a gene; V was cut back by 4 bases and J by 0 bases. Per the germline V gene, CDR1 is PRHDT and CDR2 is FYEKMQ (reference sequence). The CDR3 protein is CASSYYRGDSGNTIYF. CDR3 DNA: TGTGCCAGCAGCTATTACAGGGGCGACTCTGGAAACACCATATATTTT.

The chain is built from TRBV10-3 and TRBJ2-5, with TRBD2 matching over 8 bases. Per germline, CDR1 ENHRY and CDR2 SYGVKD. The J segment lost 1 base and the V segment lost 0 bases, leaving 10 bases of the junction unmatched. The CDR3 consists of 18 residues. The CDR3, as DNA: TGTGCCATCAGTGAGTCGGGAGCGGGAGTGCGCTCCCAAGAGACCCAGTACTTC. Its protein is CAISESGAGVRSQETQYF.